This is a list of T cell receptor beta chains from one sample in a study of cytomegalovirus exposure and HLA in healthy donors. TCRdb's table, derived via immunoSEQ multiplex PCR, lists solely in-frame clones and lacks some. The table has about 170,000 clones, roughly three quarters seen once. Sequenced: PBMCs. These receptors were taken from a woman aged 45-59 years in good health and CMV-seronegative. Each CDR3 is given with its conserved first and last residue. Each record gives: D gene, J gene, V gene, clone size, CDR3 protein, CDR3 DNA. D genes are given only for firm matches. Where a row states a size, it is once, few, many or the class of an expanded clone; other rows omit it.

>-|TRBJ2-1|TRBV18|-
CASSLVQISYNEQFF
TGTGCCAGCTCACTTGTCCAGATCTCCTACAATGAGCAGTTCTTC
>-|TRBJ1-5|TRBV7-9|-
CASSLANRGALRNQPQHF
TGTGCCAGCAGCTTAGCGAATCGGGGAGCTTTAAGAAATCAGCCCCAGCATTTT
>TRBD1|TRBJ2-7|TRBV6-1|-
CASSESRTGAYEQYF
TGTGCCAGCAGTGAATCGAGGACAGGGGCCTACGAGCAGTACTTC
>TRBD1|TRBJ1-6|TRBV7-2|-
CASSSRTGTNSPLHF
TGTGCCAGCAGTTCCAGGACAGGGACGAATTCACCCCTCCACTTT
>TRBD2|TRBJ2-3|TRBV4-1|-
CASSHPSGGADTQYF
TGCGCCAGCAGCCACCCTAGCGGGGGGGCCGATACGCAGTATTTT
>TRBD2|TRBJ2-7|TRBV7-6|-
CASSPGLAGTSYEQYF
TGTGCCAGCAGCCCCGGACTAGCGGGGACCTCCTACGAGCAGTACTTC
>TRBD2|TRBJ2-7|TRBV29-1|-
CSVAGSSGAYEQYF
TGCAGCGTTGCTGGGTCTAGCGGCGCCTACGAGCAGTACTTC
>TRBD1|TRBJ1-2|TRBV28|-
CASSLGTGGYGYTF
TGTGCCAGCAGTTTGGGGACAGGGGGATATGGCTACACCTTC
>-|TRBJ1-5|TRBV27|-
CASSLFGGVYQPQHF
TGTGCCAGCAGTCTCTTTGGGGGGGTCTATCAGCCCCAGCATTTT
>-|TRBJ1-3|TRBV4-3|-
CASSRHLDGIGNTIYF
TGCGCCAGCAGCCGCCACTTGGACGGGATTGGAAACACCATATATTTT
>TRBD1|TRBJ2-2|TRBV18|-
CASSPDRVNTGELFF
TGTGCCAGCTCACCAGACAGGGTAAACACCGGGGAGCTGTTTTTT
>TRBD2|TRBJ2-7|TRBV5-4|once
CASSSAGTSSYEQYF
TGTGCCAGCAGCTCGGCCGGGACTAGTAGCTACGAGCAGTACTTC
>TRBD2|TRBJ2-1|TRBV5-6|few
CASNNRGLAGKGDEQFF
TGTGCCAGCAACAACAGGGGACTAGCGGGAAAAGGCGATGAGCAGTTCTTC
>TRBD2|TRBJ2-3|TRBV7-3|few
CASSPGGGLAGGPDTQYF
TGTGCCAGCAGCCCCGGTGGTGGACTAGCGGGAGGGCCGGATACGCAGTATTTT
>-|TRBJ2-5|TRBV7-7|-
CASSLAPSQAVEETQYF
TGTGCCAGCAGCTTAGCGCCTAGCCAAGCGGTAGAGGAGACCCAGTACTTC
>TRBD2|TRBJ2-1|TRBV15|-
CATSSGLAAHNEQFF
TGTGCCACCAGTTCCGGACTAGCGGCCCACAATGAGCAGTTCTTC
>TRBD1|TRBJ2-5|TRBV7-7|-
CASSFDRGETQYF
TGTGCCAGCAGCTTCGACAGGGGAGAGACCCAGTACTTC
>-|TRBJ1-2|TRBV6-5|-
CASTGQYGYTF
TGTGCCAGCACCGGACAGTATGGCTACACCTTC
>-|TRBJ2-1|TRBV10-1|-
CASSLTRSSYNEQFF
TGCGCCAGCAGCTTGACCCGGAGCTCCTACAATGAGCAGTTCTTC
>-|TRBJ1-1|TRBV19|few
CASRNPDTPRTEAFF
TGTGCCAGTAGGAACCCGGACACCCCTCGGACTGAAGCTTTCTTT
>-|TRBJ2-3|TRBV28|-
CASAPGQLNTDTQYF
TGTGCCAGCGCCCCGGGTCAGCTAAACACAGATACGCAGTATTTT
>-|TRBJ1-4|TRBV19|once
CASSSTATNEKLFF
TGTGCCAGTAGTTCGACAGCAACTAATGAAAAACTGTTTTTT
>-|TRBJ2-5|TRBV4-3|few
CASSQDGGEKETQYF
TGCGCCAGCAGCCAAGACGGCGGGGAAAAAGAGACCCAGTACTTC
>-|TRBJ1-5|TRBV29-1|-
CSVSSGAGSNQPQHF
TGCAGCGTTTCATCTGGCGCGGGGAGCAATCAGCCCCAGCATTTT
>-|TRBJ2-5|TRBV20-1|-
CSGSWETQYF
TGCAGTGGGAGTTGGGAGACCCAGTACTTC
>-|TRBJ1-1|TRBV7-3|-
CASSEIQNTEAFF
TGTGCCAGCAGCGAGATTCAGAACACTGAAGCTTTCTTT
>-|TRBJ2-2|TRBV7-7|-
CASSLLQGGGELFF
TGTGCCAGCAGCTTACTACAGGGTGGCGGGGAGCTGTTTTTT
>TRBD2|TRBJ2-3|TRBV11-2|-
CASSARDYVDTQYF
TGTGCCAGCAGCGCAAGGGACTACGTAGATACGCAGTATTTT
>-|TRBJ2-1|TRBV4-3|-
CASSQALNNEQFF
TGCGCCAGCAGCCAAGCACTTAATAATGAGCAGTTCTTC
>-|TRBJ2-7|TRBV28|-
CASSLGALYEQYF
TGTGCCAGCAGTTTGGGGGCCCTCTACGAGCAGTACTTC
>-|TRBJ2-1|TRBV5-5|-
CASSVVVAEQFF
TGTGCCAGCAGCGTAGTTGTCGCCGAGCAGTTCTTC
>TRBD2|TRBJ2-3|TRBV4-3|few
CASSQSLAGGSYTDTQYF
TGCGCCAGCAGCCAAAGTCTAGCGGGAGGGTCTTACACAGATACGCAGTATTTT
>TRBD2|TRBJ2-1|TRBV19|few
CATTGTSGRYNEQFF
TGTGCCACCACCGGGACTAGCGGGCGATACAATGAGCAGTTCTTC
>TRBD1|TRBJ2-1|TRBV29-1|-
CSVTTGVEQFF
TGCAGCGTTACGACAGGGGTTGAGCAGTTCTTC
>-|TRBJ2-1|TRBV6-1|-
CASSDDSRRVYNEQFF
TGTGCCAGCAGTGATGACAGCAGAAGAGTCTACAATGAGCAGTTCTTC
>TRBD1|TRBJ1-2|TRBV29-1|-
CSVLSSTGTYGYTF
TGCAGCGTTCTCAGTTCGACAGGGACCTATGGCTACACCTTC
>TRBD2|TRBJ2-1|TRBV11-2|-
CASSPPGGAPSSYNEQFF
TGTGCCAGCAGCCCGCCCGGGGGGGCGCCGAGCTCCTACAATGAGCAGTTCTTC
>-|TRBJ1-2|TRBV5-1|-
CASSQDKGVGGYTF
TGCGCCAGCAGCCAAGATAAGGGAGTAGGGGGCTACACCTTC
>TRBD1|TRBJ2-7|TRBV27|-
CASAWTGRLSSYEQYF
TGTGCCAGCGCCTGGACAGGGAGATTAAGCTCCTACGAGCAGTACTTC
>-|TRBJ1-5|TRBV5-4|-
CASSLVRTDSNQPQHF
TGTGCCAGCAGCTTGGTGAGGACAGATAGCAATCAGCCCCAGCATTTT
>TRBD2|TRBJ2-5|TRBV28|-
CASSQPGAASGGTQYF
TGTGCCAGCAGCCAACCCGGGGCGGCTAGCGGGGGGACACAGTACTTC
>TRBD1|TRBJ1-4|TRBV30|once
CAWTGGTNEKLFF
TGTGCCTGGACAGGGGGCACTAATGAAAAACTGTTTTTT
>TRBD1|TRBJ1-1|TRBV7-9|-
CASSYRDRGLPEAFF
TGTGCCAGCAGCTACCGGGACAGGGGTCTCCCTGAAGCTTTCTTT
>TRBD2|TRBJ2-1|TRBV11-3|-
CASSLEIAGGNNNEQFF
TGTGCCAGCAGCTTAGAGATAGCGGGGGGCAACAACAATGAGCAGTTCTTC
>TRBD1|TRBJ1-5|TRBV19|-
CASSIRQGNQPQHF
TGTGCCAGTAGTATCCGACAGGGGAATCAGCCCCAGCATTTT
>-|TRBJ2-2|TRBV5-1|once
CASSLSTATGELFF
TGCGCCAGCAGCTTGAGTACAGCTACCGGGGAGCTGTTTTTT
>TRBD1|TRBJ1-5|TRBV7-2|-
CASRHRGSGQPQHF
TGTGCCAGCAGACACAGGGGATCGGGTCAGCCCCAGCATTTT
>-|TRBJ2-1|TRBV19|-
CASSPQGRTMLYSQFF
TGTGCCAGTAGTCCTCAGGGCCGCACTATGTTATACTCGCAGTTCTTC
>-|TRBJ2-6|TRBV28|once
CASTRGGISGANVLTF
TGTGCCAGCACCCGGGGCGGGATCTCTGGGGCCAACGTCCTGACTTTC